Listed below are T cell receptor beta chains from one sample, sequenced in a study of shared clonotypes between healthy human individuals. The protocol was immunoSEQ multiplex PCR, while the TCRdb copy is restricted to in-frame clones and leaves out a portion. Seen here are about 590,000 clones, just under 97% observed once, and the top ten hold roughly 0.1%. Sequencing was performed on naive CD8+ T cells sorted from blood. The receptors derive from a woman aged 25 to 39 in good health. Each CDR3 is given without its conserved first and last residue. Each record gives: V gene, CDR3 protein.

V: TRBV5-5; CDR3: ASSRGGTEAF
V: TRBV28; CDR3: ASSPAEELNWDTQY
V: TRBV2; CDR3: ASSDAQGTDGYT
V: TRBV19; CDR3: ASSGHRGLNTEMNTEAF
V: TRBV9; CDR3: ASWAGPSSGANVLT
V: TRBV7-3; CDR3: ASSLDGSTDTQY
V: TRBV19; CDR3: ASSASGGAGETQY
V: TRBV7-9; CDR3: ASSLAGEEANHGYT
V: TRBV4-2; CDR3: ASSLTQVDDTEAF
V: TRBV2; CDR3: ASQTTESYEQY
V: TRBV19; CDR3: ASRPRDRASTDTQY
V: TRBV13; CDR3: ASSNREHDLNNEQF
V: TRBV5-4; CDR3: ASSSTSGANTGELF
V: TRBV6-6; CDR3: ASSPSESPYEQY
V: TRBV4-1; CDR3: ASSSLTGLNTEAF
V: TRBV27; CDR3: ATAPQGQDQPQH